The 25 T cell receptor beta chains in this list originate from one sample, sequenced in a study of post-analysis software for immune sequencing data. Sequencing libraries made from TCR beta cDNA carried unique molecular identifiers. Using its own MiXCR run on the PCR reads, TCRdb lists one record per CDR3 protein. In the table there are 650,000 to 900,000 distinct CDR3 sequences, 46% of which are singletons. The antigens these receptors bind are not known. Overall study results and limits: Among four or five TRBV segments more frequent in patients than controls were TRBV5-6, TRBV5-1 and TRBV20-1.

The material sequenced was blood. All receptors come from a girl aged 5-17 years with multiple sclerosis.

In nucleotides, the CDR3 is TGTGCCAGCAGCTTAAACGCAGGGGCAGGCACTGAAGCTTTCTTT. It is translated as CASSLNAGAGTEAFF. The rearrangement uses TRBV7-3 and TRBJ1-1, with D perhaps TRBD1 (6 bases). V shed 1 base and J shed 4 bases, with 13 bases lying between them. The length of the CDR3 is 15 residues. Germline V lookup: CDR1 SGHTA, CDR2 FQGTGA.

The rearrangement uses TRBV25-1 and TRBJ1-2; 9 nucleotides line up with TRBD1. Germline lookup yields CDR1 MGHDK and CDR2 SYGVNS. The junction had 4 bases not matched to a gene; V was cut back by 2 bases and J by 6 bases. This CDR3 comprises 14 residues. The CDR3 loop is CASSEPGQGDGYTF. In DNA form, the CDR3 reads TGTGCCAGCAGTGAACCGGGACAGGGCGATGGCTACACCTTC.

The chain joins TRBV5-1 to TRBJ2-3; 7 nucleotides agree with TRBD2. V dropped 0 bases and J dropped 2; count of bases not matched to a gene: 3. The CDR3 totals 15 residues. Germline V gene lookup returns CDR1 SGHRS and CDR2 YFSETQ. The DNA of the CDR3 is TGCGCCAGCAGCTTGGAGGGGACTAACACAGATACGCAGTATTTT. Translation: CASSLEGTNTDTQYF.

This rearrangement joins TRBV6-6 to TRBJ2-3; unclear D gene. Germline CDR1 and CDR2: MNHNY and SVGAGI (reference sequence). V lost 5 bases and J 6 bases, leaving 21 bases between the germline ends. The CDR3 totals 16 residues. The CDR3 coding sequence is TGTGCCAGCAGTACCCTCATTGCTACTCCCAGGGATACGCAGTATTTT. As protein: CASSTLIATPRDTQYF.

This sequence joins TRBV6-1 and TRBJ1-1; no firm D call. The CDR3 is 16 amino acids. With 4 bases removed from V and 5 bases from J, the gap between germline ends came to 20 bases. Germline lookup yields CDR1 MNHNS and CDR2 SASEGT. The CDR3 here is CASSVTGGSLRTEAFF. The CDR3 nucleotides read TGTGCCAGCAGTGTGACGGGCGGCAGTTTGAGAACTGAAGCTTTCTTT.

The genes are TRBV11-3 and TRBJ2-4, with D possibly matching TRBD2 (6 bases). The last part of the DNA fits TRBJ2-7 better; the J call may be wrong. Per the germline V gene, CDR1 is SGHNT and CDR2 is YENEEA. The CDR3 runs to 17 residues. The DNA for the CDR3 is TGTGCCAGCAGCTTAGGGGCGGGTTGGGACTTCTCCTACGAGCAGTACTTC. Its protein is CASSLGAGWDFSYEQYF.

The chain recombines TRBV4-1 with TRBJ2-5; 9 positions agree with TRBD2. Germline-derived CDR1 and CDR2 are MGHRA and YSYEKL. This CDR3 region has 14 residues. V shed 4 bases and J 11 bases; nucleotides not matched to a gene: 11. The DNA for the CDR3 is TGCGCCAGCAGCCGAGAGCCAGCGGGAGGTGAGCAGTACTTC. It is translated as CASSREPAGGEQYF.

The rearrangement uses TRBV29-1 and TRBJ2-6, with D possibly called TRBD1 or TRBD2 (5 bases each). The CDR3 totals 16 residues. The V gene lost 5 bases and the J gene lost 1 base, with 15 bases spanning the gap. Germline values: CDR1 SQVTM, CDR2 ANQGSEA. CDR3 bases: TGCAGCGTTATTTTCGTCGGGGCATCTGGGGCCAACGTCCTGACTTTC. It translates to CSVIFVGASGANVLTF. The whole variable domain, remainder taken from reference TRBV29-1 and TRBJ2-6, is SAVISQKPSRDICQRGTSLTIQCQVDSQVTMMFWYRQQPGQSLTLIATANQGSEATYESGFVIDKFPISRPNLTFSTLTVSNMSPEDSSIYLCSVIFVGASGANVLTFGAGSRLTVL.

This clonotype showed up just a few times. The rearrangement uses TRBV3-1 and TRBJ2-7, with TRBD1 matching over 7 bases. The CDR3 contains 14 residues. Unmatched junction bases numbered 5, after V lost 1 base and J lost 5 bases. The germline V gene has CDR1 LGHDT and CDR2 YNNKEL (reference sequence). Here the CDR3 DNA reads TGTGCCAGCAGCCAAGGACAGGGCAGGAACGAGCAGTACTTC. This gives the protein CASSQGQGRNEQYF.

This chain links TRBV3-1 with TRBJ2-4, with 7 bases identical to TRBD1. This CDR3 spans 16 amino acids. V lost 2 bases to trimming and J lost 0 bases; unmatched junction nucleotides: 4. Per germline, CDR1 LGHDT and CDR2 YNNKEL (reference sequence). The CDR3 protein is CASSQRGQLAKNIQYF. CDR3 nucleotide sequence: TGTGCCAGCAGCCAAAGGGGACAGCTAGCCAAAAACATTCAGTACTTC.

This clonotype was counted only a few times. This chain uses TRBV12-3 or TRBV12-4 with TRBJ1-1; 7 bases match TRBD1. The CDR3 sequence is 15 residues long. V lost 5 bases and J lost 6; bases outside the gene matches: 12. The CDR3 sequence is CASSLPRQGRPEAFF. The CDR3 bases are TGTGCCAGCAGTCTTCCCCGACAGGGCCGGCCTGAAGCTTTCTTT.

As DNA, the CDR3 is TGTGCCAGCAGCTTAGTGGCCCTGCTAAAACCCCGGGAGCTGTTTTTT. Its protein product is CASSLVALLKPRELFF. The chain carries TRBV11-3 and TRBJ2-2; no clear D. V lost 1 base and J 9 bases, leaving 18 bases between the germline ends. Germline loops: CDR1 SGHNT, CDR2 YENEEA. This CDR3 comprises 16 residues.

The genes are TRBV6-5 and TRBJ2-5; 11 nucleotides match TRBD2. Trimming at V came to 4 bases and at J to 2 bases, leaving 3 bases not matched to a gene. The CDR3 covers 15 residues. Germline CDR1 reads MNHEY; CDR2 reads SVGAGI. CDR3 in DNA: TGTGCCAGCAGTTGGAGACTAGCGGGGCAAGAGACCCAGTACTTC. It yields the protein CASSWRLAGQETQYF.

The CDR3 bases are TGCGCCAGCAGCCCCGGACAGCTATCCGCTGAAGCTTTCTTT. Translation: CASSPGQLSAEAFF. This chain connects TRBV4-1 to TRBJ1-1, with D possibly matching TRBD1 (6 bases). CDR3 length equals 14 residues. The ends were cut back, 4 bases at V and 6 bases at J, with 15 bases in the middle. Germline V CDR1 and CDR2: MGHRA, YSYEKL.

The sample holds a few counts of this clonotype. The chain couples TRBV29-1 to TRBJ2-1, with D uncertain. V was pared by 6 bases and J by 6 bases, with 6 bases between. Looked up from germline, CDR1 is SQVTM and CDR2 is ANQGSEA. CDR3 size: 10 residues. The DNA of the CDR3 is TGCAGCGTATATTTCAATGAGCAGTTCTTC. As protein: CSVYFNEQFF.

This clonotype was observed a few times. The genes are TRBV29-1 and TRBJ2-5; D remains unclear. The CDR3 consists of 10 residues. V was cut by 5 bases and J by 7 bases, with 8 bases left in between. Germline V gene data show CDR1 as SQVTM and CDR2 as ANQGSEA. As DNA, the CDR3 is TGCAGCGTTCCGATTGGGACCCAGTACTTC. Encoded protein: CSVPIGTQYF. The entire variable domain, with the rest obtained from reference TRBV29-1 and TRBJ2-5, is as follows: SAVISQKPSRDICQRGTSLTIQCQVDSQVTMMFWYRQQPGQSLTLIATANQGSEATYESGFVIDKFPISRPNLTFSTLTVSNMSPEDSSIYLCSVPIGTQYFGPGTRLLVL.

The chain couples TRBV20-1 to TRBJ1-1; 7 bases map to TRBD1. The CDR3 runs 16 residues. Germline V lookup: CDR1 DFQATT, CDR2 SNEGSKA (reference sequence). Germline trimming cut 5 bases from V and 12 bases from J; bases unmatched to any gene: 24. The CDR3 DNA sequence: TGCAGTGCTCCAGAAAGGGGGCTGCGGGGAATGGTTTCGACTTTCTTT. The encoded protein is CSAPERGLRGMVSTFF.

This clonotype has a handful of counts. The chain carries TRBV5-1 and TRBJ1-1; D call uncertain. Germline CDR1 reads SGHRS; CDR2 reads YFSETQ. Trimming removed 3 bases at V and 3 bases at J, with 3 bases between. The CDR3 extends over 11 amino acids. The CDR3 loop is CASSSDTEAFF. The CDR3 DNA follows: TGCGCCAGCAGCTCCGACACTGAAGCTTTCTTT.

J is TRBJ2-7 and V is TRBV7-2, with 13 bases matching TRBD2. The V segment lost 4 bases and the J segment 4 bases; nucleotides outside the gene matches: 7. CDR1 SGHTA and CDR2 FQGNSA come from the germline V gene. The CDR3 contains 16 residues. The CDR3 bases are TGTGCCAGCAGCTCAGCGACTAGCGGGAGGATATACGAGCAGTACTTC. Amino acid sequence: CASSSATSGRIYEQYF.

This chain links TRBV15 with TRBJ1-2; D is unclear. In germline, CDR1 is LNHNV, CDR2 YYDKDF (reference sequence). The CDR3 extends over 15 amino acids. V shed 0 bases and J shed 5 bases, with 13 bases lying between them. CDR3 sequence: CATSRDRAPAYGYTF. The DNA of the CDR3 is TGTGCCACCAGCAGAGACCGTGCCCCGGCGTATGGCTACACCTTC.

The chain couples TRBV20-1 to TRBJ2-1; D may be TRBD2 (5 bases). CDR1 is DFQATT, CDR2 SNEGSKA, per germline (reference sequence). CDR3 length: 13 amino acids. Between the trimmed V and J ends, which lost 6 bases and 2 bases, there was a span of 11 bases. CDR3 residues: CSAERPTYNEQFF. The CDR3 DNA is TGCAGTGCGGAGCGGCCCACCTACAATGAGCAGTTCTTC.

This clonotype has just a few counts. V and J are TRBV4-1 and TRBJ1-4; D gene unclear. In germline, CDR1 is MGHRA, CDR2 YSYEKL. CDR3 length equals 16 residues. V lost 3 bases and J 6 bases, leaving 17 bases between the germline ends. The CDR3 bases are TGCGCCAGCAGCCACCCAGCTAGATCTGATGATGAAAAACTGTTTTTT. It yields the protein CASSHPARSDDEKLFF.

The rearrangement uses TRBV11-2 and TRBJ2-7, with no clear D. CDR1 is SGHAT, CDR2 FQNNGV, per germline. CDR3 length: 14 residues. Trimming pared 7 bases from V and 0 bases from J, leaving 13 bases between. CDR3: CASTQIPSSYEQYF. The CDR3 DNA is TGTGCCAGCACTCAGATTCCCTCCTCCTACGAGCAGTACTTC.

As to this clonotype: An end of the junction differs from the germline gene, which may be a read error. The V gene is TRBV28, the J gene TRBJ2-4; 7 nucleotides line up with TRBD2. Germline lookup yields CDR1 MDHEN and CDR2 SYDVKM. CDR3 size: 14 residues. CDR3 nucleotides: TGTGTCAGCAGTTTAAGACTAGCCGCCTGGGAGCAGTACTTC. It translates to CVSSLRLAAWEQYF.

The chain couples TRBV11-2 to TRBJ2-7, with D perhaps matching TRBD2 (6 bases). Trimming pared 6 bases from V and 0 bases from J, leaving 18 bases between. Germline CDR1 reads SGHAT; CDR2 reads FQNNGV. The CDR3 contains 16 residues. The CDR3 nucleotides read TGTGCCAGCAGACCCATCCGTAGCGGAGGCTCCTACGAGCAGTACTTC. This encodes CASRPIRSGGSYEQYF. Based on the CDR3 plus reference TRBV11-2 and TRBJ2-7, the full variable domain is EAGVAQSPRYKIIEKRQSVAFWCNPISGHATLYWYQQILGQGPKLLIQFQNNGVVDDSQLPKDRFSAERLKGVDSTLKIQPAKLEDSAVYLCASRPIRSGGSYEQYFGPGTRLTVT.